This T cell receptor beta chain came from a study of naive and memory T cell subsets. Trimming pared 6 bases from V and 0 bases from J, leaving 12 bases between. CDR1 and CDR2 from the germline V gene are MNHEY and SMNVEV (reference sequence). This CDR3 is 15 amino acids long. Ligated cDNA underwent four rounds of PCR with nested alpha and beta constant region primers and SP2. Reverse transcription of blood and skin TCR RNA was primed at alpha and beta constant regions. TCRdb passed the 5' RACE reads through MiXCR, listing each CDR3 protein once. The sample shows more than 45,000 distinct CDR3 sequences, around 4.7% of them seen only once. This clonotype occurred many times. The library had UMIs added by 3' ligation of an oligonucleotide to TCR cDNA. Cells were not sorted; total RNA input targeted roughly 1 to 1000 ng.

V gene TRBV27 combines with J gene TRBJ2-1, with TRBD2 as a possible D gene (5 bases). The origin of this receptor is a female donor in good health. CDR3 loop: CASRISVSSYNEQFF. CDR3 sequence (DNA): TGTGCCAGCAGGATTAGCGTCAGCTCCTACAATGAGCAGTTCTTC.